This T cell receptor beta chain comes out of a study of shared clonotypes between healthy human individuals. Sequencing used immunoSEQ multiplex PCR; TCRdb keeps in-frame clones, though not all of them. The repertoire holds roughly 1,500,000 clones, with 98% as singletons. V gave up 2 bases and J gave up 0 bases, with 12 bases separating them. In germline, CDR1 is SGDLS, CDR2 YYNGEE. The CDR3 is made up of 16 amino acids. For this clone: The target antigen is unknown.

General observations from the study: About 5% was the fraction of naive CD4 clonotypes found shared across four donors. Generation probabilities of non-shared clonotypes were lower (relative to those shared by all four donors). Memory subsets generally showed smaller estimated richness than naive subsets did. It was the few donors that limited the genetic and exposure-history diversity represented.

The sequence came from a man aged 25 to 45 in good health. V gene TRBV9 combines with J gene TRBJ1-3; no definite D call. Sequencing was performed on naive CD4+ T cells sorted from blood. The subset is: CD45RA+ positively selected. CDR3 protein: CASSVTDWVSGNTIYF. In nucleotides, the CDR3 is TGTGCCAGCAGCGTCACCGACTGGGTCTCTGGAAACACCATATATTTT. Based on the CDR3 plus reference TRBV9 and TRBJ1-3, the full variable domain is DSGVTQTPKHLITATGQRVTLRCSPRSGDLSVYWYQQSLDQGLQFLIQYYNGEERAKGNILERFSAQQFPDLHSELNLSSLELGDSALYFCASSVTDWVSGNTIYFGEGSWLTVV.